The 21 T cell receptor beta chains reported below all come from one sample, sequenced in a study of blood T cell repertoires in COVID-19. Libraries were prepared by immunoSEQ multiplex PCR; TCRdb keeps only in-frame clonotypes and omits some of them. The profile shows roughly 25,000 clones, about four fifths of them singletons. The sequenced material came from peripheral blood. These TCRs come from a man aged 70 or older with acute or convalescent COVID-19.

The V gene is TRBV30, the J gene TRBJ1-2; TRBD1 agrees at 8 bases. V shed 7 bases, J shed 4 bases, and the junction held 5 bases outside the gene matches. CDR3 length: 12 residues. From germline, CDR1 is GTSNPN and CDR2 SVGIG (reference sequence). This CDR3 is CASRDRSYGYTF. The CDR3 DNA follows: TGTGCCTCAAGGGACAGGAGCTATGGCTACACCTTC. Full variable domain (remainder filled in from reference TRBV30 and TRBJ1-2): SQTIHQWPATLVQPVGSPLSLECTVEGTSNPNLYWYRQAAGRGLQLLFYSVGIGQISSEVPQNLSASRPQDRQFILSSKKLLLSDSGFYLCASRDRSYGYTFGSGTRLTVV.

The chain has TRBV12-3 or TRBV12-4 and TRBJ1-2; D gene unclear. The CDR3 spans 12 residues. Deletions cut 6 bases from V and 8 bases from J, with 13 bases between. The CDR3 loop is CASSLAGYGYTF. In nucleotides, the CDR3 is TGTGCCAGCAGCCTCGCCGGGTACGGCTACACCTTC.

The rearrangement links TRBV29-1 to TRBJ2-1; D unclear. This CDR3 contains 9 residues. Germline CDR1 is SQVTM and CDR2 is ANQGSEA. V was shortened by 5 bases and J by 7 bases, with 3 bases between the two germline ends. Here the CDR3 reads CSVRNEQFF. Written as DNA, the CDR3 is TGCAGCGTTCGGAATGAGCAGTTCTTC.

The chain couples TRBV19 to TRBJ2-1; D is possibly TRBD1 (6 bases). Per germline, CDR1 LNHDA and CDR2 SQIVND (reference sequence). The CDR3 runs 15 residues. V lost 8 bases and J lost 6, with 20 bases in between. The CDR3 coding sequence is TGTGCCAGTGCCCGGACAGACAGGCTTGGCAATGAGCAGTTCTTC. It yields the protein CASARTDRLGNEQFF.

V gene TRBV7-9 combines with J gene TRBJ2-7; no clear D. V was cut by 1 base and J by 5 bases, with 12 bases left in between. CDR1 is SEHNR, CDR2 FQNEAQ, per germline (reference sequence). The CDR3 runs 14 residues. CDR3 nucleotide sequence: TGTGCCAGCAGCTTAGAGGCTCCTCGGGACGAGCAGTACTTC. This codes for CASSLEAPRDEQYF. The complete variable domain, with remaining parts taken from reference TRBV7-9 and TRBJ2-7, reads DTGVSQNPRHKITKRGQNVTFRCDPISEHNRLYWYRQTLGQGPEFLTYFQNEAQLEKSRLLSDRFSAERPKGSFSTLEIQRTEQGDSAMYLCASSLEAPRDEQYFGPGTRLTVT.

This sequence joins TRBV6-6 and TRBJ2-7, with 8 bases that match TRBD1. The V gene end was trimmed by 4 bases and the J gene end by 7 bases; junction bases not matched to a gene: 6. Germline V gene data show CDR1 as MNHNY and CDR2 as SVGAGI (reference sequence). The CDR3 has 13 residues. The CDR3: CASSLTGEWEQYF. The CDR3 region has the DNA TGTGCCAGCAGTTTGACAGGGGAGTGGGAGCAGTACTTC.

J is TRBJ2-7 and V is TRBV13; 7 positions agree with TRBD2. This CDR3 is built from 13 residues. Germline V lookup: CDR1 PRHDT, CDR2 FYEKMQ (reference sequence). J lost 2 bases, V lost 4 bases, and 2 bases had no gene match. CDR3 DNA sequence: TGTGCCAGCAGCTCCGGACTAGCCTACGAGCAGTACTTC. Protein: CASSSGLAYEQYF.

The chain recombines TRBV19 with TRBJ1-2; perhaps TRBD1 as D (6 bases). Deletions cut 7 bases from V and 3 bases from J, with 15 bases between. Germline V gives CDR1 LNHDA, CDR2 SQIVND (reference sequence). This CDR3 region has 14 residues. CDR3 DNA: TGTGCCAGTACCGGGGGGCGCGGGTACTATGGCTACACCTTC. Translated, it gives CASTGGRGYYGYTF.

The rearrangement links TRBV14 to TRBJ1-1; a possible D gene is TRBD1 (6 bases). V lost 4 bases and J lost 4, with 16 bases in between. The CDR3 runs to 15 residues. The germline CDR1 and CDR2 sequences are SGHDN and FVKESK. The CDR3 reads CASSLLRGGLTEAFF. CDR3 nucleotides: TGTGCCAGCAGCCTACTACGCGGGGGGCTCACTGAAGCTTTCTTT.

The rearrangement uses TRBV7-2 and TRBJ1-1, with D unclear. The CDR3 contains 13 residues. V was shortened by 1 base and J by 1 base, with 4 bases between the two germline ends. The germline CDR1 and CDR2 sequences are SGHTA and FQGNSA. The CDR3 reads CASSLGRNTEAFF. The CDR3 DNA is TGTGCCAGCAGCTTAGGCAGGAACACTGAAGCTTTCTTT.

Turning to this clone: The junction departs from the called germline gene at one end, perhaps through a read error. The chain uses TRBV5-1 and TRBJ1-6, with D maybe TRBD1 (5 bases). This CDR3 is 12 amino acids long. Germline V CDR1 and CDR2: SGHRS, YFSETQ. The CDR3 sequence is CASSLDGGSVEF. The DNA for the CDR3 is TGCGCCAGCAGCTTGGATGGGGGGTCCGTAGAATTT.

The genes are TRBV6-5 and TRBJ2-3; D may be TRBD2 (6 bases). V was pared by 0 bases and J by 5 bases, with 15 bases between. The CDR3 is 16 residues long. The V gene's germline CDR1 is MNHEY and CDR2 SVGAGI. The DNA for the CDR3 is TGTGCCAGCAGTTACTCCCCGGCAGCGGGCCTAGATACGCAGTATTTT. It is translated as CASSYSPAAGLDTQYF.

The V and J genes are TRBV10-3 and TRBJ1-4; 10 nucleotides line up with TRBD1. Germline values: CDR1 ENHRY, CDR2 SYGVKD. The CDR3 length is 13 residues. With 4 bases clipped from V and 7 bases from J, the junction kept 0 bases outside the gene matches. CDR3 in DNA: TGTGCCATCAGTGGACAGGGGGCTGAAAAACTGTTTTTT. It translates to CAISGQGAEKLFF.

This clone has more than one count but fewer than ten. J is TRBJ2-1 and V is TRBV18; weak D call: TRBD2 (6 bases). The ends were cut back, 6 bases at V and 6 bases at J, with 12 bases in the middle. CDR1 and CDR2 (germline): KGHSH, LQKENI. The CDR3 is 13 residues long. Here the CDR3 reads CASSPSGPNEQFF. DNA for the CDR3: TGTGCCAGCTCCCCAAGCGGGCCCAATGAGCAGTTCTTC.

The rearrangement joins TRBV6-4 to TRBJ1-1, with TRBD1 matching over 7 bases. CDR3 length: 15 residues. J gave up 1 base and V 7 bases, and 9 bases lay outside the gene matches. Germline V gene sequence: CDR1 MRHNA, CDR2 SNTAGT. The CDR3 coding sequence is TGTGCCAGCATCAAACAGGGGCCGTGGAACACTGAAGCTTTCTTT. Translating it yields CASIKQGPWNTEAFF.

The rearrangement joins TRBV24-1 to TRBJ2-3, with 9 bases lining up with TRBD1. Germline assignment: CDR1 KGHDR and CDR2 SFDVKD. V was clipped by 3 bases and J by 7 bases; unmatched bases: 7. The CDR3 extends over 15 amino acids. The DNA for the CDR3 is TGTGCCACCAGTGATCAACAGGGGGCGGGGAATACGCAGTATTTT. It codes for CATSDQQGAGNTQYF.

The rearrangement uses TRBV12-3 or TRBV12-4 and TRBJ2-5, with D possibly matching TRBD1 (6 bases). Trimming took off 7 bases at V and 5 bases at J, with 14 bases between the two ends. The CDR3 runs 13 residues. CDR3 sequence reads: CASKRGSLETQYF. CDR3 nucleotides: TGTGCCAGCAAAAGGGGGAGCTTGGAGACCCAGTACTTC.

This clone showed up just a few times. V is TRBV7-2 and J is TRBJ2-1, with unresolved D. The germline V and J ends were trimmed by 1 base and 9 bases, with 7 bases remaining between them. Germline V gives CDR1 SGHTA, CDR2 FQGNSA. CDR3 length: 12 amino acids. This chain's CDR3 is CASSLGLLEQFF. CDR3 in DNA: TGTGCCAGCAGCTTAGGGCTTCTTGAGCAGTTCTTC.

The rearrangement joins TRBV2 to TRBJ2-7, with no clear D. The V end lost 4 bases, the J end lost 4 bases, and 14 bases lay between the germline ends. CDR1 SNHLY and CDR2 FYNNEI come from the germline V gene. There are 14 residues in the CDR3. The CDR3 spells CASSVGGDIYEQYF. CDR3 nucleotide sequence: TGTGCCAGCAGTGTTGGCGGAGATATATACGAGCAGTACTTC.

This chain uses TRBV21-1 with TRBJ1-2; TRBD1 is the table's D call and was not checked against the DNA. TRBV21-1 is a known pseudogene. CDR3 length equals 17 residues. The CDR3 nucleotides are TGTGCCAGCAGCAAAGCCCCGCGGACAGGTCTCGGACTTGGCTACACCTTC. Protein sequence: CASSKAPRTGLGLGYTF.

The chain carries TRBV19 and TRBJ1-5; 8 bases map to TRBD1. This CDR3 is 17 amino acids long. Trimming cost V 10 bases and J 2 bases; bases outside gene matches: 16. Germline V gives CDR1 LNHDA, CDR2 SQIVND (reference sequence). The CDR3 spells CAILGSDPGGGNQPQHF. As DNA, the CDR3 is TGTGCCATCCTCGGTTCGGACCCAGGGGGCGGCAATCAGCCCCAGCATTTT.